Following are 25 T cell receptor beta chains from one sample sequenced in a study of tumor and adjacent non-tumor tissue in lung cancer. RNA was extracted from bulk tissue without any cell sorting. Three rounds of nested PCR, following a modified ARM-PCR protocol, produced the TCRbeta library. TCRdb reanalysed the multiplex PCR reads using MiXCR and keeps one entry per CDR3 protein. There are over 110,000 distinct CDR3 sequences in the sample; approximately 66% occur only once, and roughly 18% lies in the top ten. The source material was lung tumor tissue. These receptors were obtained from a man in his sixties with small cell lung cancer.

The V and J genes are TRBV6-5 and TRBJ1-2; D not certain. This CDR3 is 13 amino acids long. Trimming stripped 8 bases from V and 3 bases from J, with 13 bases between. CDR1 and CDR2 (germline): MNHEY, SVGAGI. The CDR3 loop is CASGRGLYYGYTF. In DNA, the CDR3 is TGTGCCAGCGGTCGGGGTTTATACTATGGCTACACCTTC.

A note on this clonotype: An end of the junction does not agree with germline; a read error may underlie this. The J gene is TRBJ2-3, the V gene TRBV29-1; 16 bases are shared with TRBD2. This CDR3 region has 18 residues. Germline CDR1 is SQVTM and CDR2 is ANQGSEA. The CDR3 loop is CSVEGTSGRGTSTVTQYF. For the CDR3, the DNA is TGTAGCGTTGAGGGGACTAGCGGGAGGGGTACTAGCACAGTTACGCAGTATTTT.

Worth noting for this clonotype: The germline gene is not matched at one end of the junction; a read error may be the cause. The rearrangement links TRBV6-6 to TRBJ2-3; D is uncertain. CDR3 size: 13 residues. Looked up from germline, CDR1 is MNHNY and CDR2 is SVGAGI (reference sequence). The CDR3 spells CASRLSNTDTQYF. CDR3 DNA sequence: TGTGCCAGCAGGTTGTCGAACACAGATACACAGTATTTT.

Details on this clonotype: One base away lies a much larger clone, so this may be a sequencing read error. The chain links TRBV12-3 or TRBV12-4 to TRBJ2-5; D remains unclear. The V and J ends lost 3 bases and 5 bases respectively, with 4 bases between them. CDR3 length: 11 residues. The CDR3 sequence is CASSFHETQYF. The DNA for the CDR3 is TGTGCCAGCAGTTTTCATGAGACCCAGTACTTC.

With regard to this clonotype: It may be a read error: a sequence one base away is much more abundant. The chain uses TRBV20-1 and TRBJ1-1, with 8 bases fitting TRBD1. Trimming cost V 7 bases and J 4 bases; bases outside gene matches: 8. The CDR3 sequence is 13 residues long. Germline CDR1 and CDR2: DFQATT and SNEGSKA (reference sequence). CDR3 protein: CSVWDRTITEAFF. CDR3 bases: TGCAGTGTCTGGGACAGGACTATCACTGAAGCTTTCTTT.

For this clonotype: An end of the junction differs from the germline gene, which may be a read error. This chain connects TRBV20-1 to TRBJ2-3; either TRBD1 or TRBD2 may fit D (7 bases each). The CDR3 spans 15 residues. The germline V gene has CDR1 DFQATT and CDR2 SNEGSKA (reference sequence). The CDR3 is CSAEGASGSTYTQYF. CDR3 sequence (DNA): TGCAGTGCTGAGGGGGCTAGCGGTAGCACATATACACAGTATTTT.

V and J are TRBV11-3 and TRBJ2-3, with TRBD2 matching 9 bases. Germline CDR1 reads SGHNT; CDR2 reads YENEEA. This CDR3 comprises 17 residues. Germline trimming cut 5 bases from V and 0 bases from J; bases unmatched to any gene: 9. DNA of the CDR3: TGTGCCAGCAGCCCAAGCCCTAGCGGGGTTAGCACAGATACGCAGTATTTT. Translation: CASSPSPSGVSTDTQYF.

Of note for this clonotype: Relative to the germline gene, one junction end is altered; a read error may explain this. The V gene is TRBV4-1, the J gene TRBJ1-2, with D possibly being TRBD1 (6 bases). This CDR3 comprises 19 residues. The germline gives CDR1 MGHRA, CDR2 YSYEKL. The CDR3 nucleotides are TGCGCCAGCAGCCAAGATAATACTTTTGTGGACAGCTACAACTACGGCTACACCTTC. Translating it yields CASSQDNTFVDSYNYGYTF.

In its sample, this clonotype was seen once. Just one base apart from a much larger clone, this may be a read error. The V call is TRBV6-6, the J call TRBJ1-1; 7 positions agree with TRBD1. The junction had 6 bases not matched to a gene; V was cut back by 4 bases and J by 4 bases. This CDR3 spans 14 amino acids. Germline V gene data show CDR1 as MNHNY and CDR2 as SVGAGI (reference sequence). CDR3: CASSSRGVGTEAFF. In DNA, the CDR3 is TGTGCCAGCAGTTCCAGGGGGGTAGGCACTGAAGCTTTCTTT.

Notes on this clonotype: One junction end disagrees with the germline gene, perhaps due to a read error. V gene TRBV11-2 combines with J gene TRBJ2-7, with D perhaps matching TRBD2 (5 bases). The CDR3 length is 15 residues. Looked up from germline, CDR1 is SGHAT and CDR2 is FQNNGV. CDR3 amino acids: CASSPREGWAYEEYF. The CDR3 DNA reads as TGTGCCAGCAGCCCCCGTGAGGGTTGGGCCTACGAGGAGTACTTC.

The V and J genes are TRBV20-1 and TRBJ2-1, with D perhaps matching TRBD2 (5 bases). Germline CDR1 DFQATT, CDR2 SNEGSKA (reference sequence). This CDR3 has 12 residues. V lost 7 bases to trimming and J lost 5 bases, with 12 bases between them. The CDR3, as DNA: TGCAGTGGGACTTTGTCCAACAATGAGCAGTTCTTC. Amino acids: CSGTLSNNEQFF.

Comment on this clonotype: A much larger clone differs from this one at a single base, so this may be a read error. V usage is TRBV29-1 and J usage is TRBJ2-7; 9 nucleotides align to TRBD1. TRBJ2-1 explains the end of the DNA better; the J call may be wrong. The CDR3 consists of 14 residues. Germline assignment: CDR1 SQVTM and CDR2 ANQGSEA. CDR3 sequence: CSVRDRVIAYEQFF. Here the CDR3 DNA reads TGCAGCGTTAGGGACAGGGTAATTGCCTACGAGCAGTTCTTC.

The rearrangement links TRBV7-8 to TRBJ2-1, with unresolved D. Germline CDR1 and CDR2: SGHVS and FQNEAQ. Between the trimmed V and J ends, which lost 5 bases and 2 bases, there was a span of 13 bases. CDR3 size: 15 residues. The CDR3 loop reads CASSRYYDPYNEQFF. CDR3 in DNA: TGTGCCAGCAGCCGATACTATGACCCCTACAATGAGCAGTTCTTC. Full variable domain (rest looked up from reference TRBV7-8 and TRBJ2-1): GAGVSQSPRYKVAKRGQDVALRCDPISGHVSLFWYQQALGQGPEFLTYFQNEAQLDKSGLPSDRFFAERPEGSVSTLKIQRTQQEDSAVYLCASSRYYDPYNEQFFGPGTRLTVL.

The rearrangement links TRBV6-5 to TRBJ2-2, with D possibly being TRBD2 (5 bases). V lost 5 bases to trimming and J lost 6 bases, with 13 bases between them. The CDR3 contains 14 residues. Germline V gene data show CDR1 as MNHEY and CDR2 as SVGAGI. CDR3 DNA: TGTGCCAGCAGTCCTTCGGGGTCCGCCGGGGAGCTGTTTTTT. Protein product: CASSPSGSAGELFF.

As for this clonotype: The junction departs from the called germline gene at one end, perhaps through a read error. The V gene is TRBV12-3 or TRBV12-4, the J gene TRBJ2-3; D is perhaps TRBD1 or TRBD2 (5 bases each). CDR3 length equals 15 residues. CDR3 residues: CASSFRGQRTDTQCF. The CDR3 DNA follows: TGTGCCAGCAGCTTCCGGGGCCAACGCACAGATACGCAGTGTTTT.

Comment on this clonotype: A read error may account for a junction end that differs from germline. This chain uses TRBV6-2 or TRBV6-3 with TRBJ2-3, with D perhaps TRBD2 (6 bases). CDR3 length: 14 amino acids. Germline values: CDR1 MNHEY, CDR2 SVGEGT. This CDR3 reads CANTPVGGTDTRYF. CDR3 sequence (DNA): TGTGCCAACACCCCTGTGGGAGGCACAGATACGCGGTATTTT.

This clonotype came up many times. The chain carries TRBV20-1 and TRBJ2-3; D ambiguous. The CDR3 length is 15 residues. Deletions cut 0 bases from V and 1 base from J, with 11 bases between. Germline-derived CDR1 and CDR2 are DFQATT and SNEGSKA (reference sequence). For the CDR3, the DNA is TGCAGTGCTAGAGACCAGGTGGTAGGCACAGATACGCAGTATTTT. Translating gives CSARDQVVGTDTQYF.

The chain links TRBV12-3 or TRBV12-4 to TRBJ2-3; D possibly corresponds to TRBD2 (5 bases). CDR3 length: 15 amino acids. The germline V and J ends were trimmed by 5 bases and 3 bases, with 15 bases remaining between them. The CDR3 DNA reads TGTGCCAGCAGTCATGGACTGCACTTGACAGATACGCAGTATTTT. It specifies CASSHGLHLTDTQYF.

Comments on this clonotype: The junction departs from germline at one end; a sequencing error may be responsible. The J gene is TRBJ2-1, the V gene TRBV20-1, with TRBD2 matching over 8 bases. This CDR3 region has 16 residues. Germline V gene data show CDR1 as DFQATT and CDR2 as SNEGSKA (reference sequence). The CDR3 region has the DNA TGCAGTGCTAGAGATCGACTAGCGTGGTTCTACATTGAGCAGTTCTTC. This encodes CSARDRLAWFYIEQFF.

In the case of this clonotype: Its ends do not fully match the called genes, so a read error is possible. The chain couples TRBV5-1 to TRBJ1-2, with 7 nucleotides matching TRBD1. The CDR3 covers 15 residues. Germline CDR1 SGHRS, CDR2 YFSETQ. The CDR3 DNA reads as TGCGCCAGTAGCTTCGGGGCCAGGGGGTACTATGTCTACACCTTC. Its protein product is CASSFGARGYYVYTF. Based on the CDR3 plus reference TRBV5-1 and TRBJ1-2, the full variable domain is KAGVTQTPRYLIKTRGQQVTLSCSPISGHRSVSWYQQTPGQGLQFLFEYFSETQRNKGNFPGRFSGRQFSNSRSEMNVSTLELGDSALYLCASSFGARGYYVYTFGSGTRLTVV.

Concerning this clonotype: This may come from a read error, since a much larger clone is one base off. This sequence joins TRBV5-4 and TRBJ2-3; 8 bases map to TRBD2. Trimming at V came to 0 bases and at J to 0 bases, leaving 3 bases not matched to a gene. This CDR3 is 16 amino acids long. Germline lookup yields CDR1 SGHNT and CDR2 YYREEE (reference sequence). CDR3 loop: CASSLGAGDSTDTQYF. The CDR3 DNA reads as TGTGCCAGCAGCTTGGGAGCGGGAGATAGCACAGATACGCAGTATTTT.

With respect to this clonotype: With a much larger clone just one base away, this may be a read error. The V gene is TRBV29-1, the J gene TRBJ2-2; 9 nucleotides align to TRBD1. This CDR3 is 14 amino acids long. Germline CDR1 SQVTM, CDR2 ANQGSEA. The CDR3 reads CSVPGQGDTVELFF. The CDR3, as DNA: TGCAGCGTCCCGGGACAGGGAGATACCGTGGAGCTGTTTTTT.

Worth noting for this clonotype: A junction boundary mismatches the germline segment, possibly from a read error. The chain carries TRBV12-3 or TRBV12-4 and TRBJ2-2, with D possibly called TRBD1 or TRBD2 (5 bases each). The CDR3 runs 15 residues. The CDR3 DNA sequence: TGTGCCAGCAGTTTCTCAGGGAGAGACACCGGGCAGCTGTTTTTT. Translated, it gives CASSFSGRDTGQLFF.

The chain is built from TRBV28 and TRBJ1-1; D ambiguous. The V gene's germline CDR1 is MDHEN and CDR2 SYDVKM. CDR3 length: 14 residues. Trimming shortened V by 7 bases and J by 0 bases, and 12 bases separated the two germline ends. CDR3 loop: CASTKPGMNTEAFF. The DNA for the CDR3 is TGTGCCAGCACCAAACCGGGCATGAACACTGAAGCTTTCTTT.

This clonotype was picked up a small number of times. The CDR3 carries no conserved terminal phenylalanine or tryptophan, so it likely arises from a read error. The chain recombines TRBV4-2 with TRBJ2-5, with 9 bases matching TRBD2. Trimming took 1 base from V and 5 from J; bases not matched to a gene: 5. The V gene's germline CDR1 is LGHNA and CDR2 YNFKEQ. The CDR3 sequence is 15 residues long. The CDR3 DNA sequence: TGTGCCAGCAGCCAAGTCGCTAGCGGGGAGGAGACCCAGTACTCC. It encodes CASSQVASGEETQYS.